This entry concerns a single TCR beta chain. Its specificity is unknown. The germline V gene has CDR1 MNHEY and CDR2 SVGAGI. V lost 6 bases, J lost 6 bases, and 12 bases lay in between. There are 13 residues in the CDR3. The source of the sample is a study of cytomegalovirus exposure and HLA in healthy donors. General study points: A reported reduction in N-insertions relative to the roughly 640-donor mean was seen in an Asian-associated ancestry cluster in a later analysis. An apparent linkage of common viral pathogens to several of the most significant clusters emerged in a later analysis.

PCR primers comprised 60 Vbeta and 13 Jbeta primers. Only in-frame clones appear in the TCRdb table, and some are missing; sequencing was by immunoSEQ multiplex PCR. The profile shows 150,000 to 200,000 clones, 70% to 85% of them singletons. These donors, healthy bone marrow donors, were studied. The sequence came from a woman in her twenties or thirties in good health and CMV-seropositive. Input material: PBMCs. The V call is TRBV6-5, the J call TRBJ1-5; no clear D gene. This CDR3 is CASSRGRFQPQHF. The CDR3 DNA reads TGTGCCAGCAGCCGAGGTCGCTTTCAGCCCCAGCATTTT.